The 9 T cell receptor beta chains below were found in one sample sequenced in a study of cytomegalovirus exposure and HLA in healthy donors. PCR used 60 Vbeta primers and 13 Jbeta primers. TCRdb's table, derived via immunoSEQ multiplex PCR, lists solely in-frame clones and lacks some. The sample records some 180,000 clones, roughly 13% being singletons. The sequencing input was PBMCs. Receptors originate from a middle-aged man in good health and CMV-seropositive.

The chain combines TRBV7-3 with TRBJ2-2, with 11 positions matching TRBD2. The length of the CDR3 is 16 residues. V gave up 5 bases and J gave up 0 bases; unmatched junction bases: 2. CDR1 and CDR2 (germline): SGHTA, FQGTGA. For the CDR3, the DNA is TGTGCCAGCAGCGAACTAGCGGGGGCGAACACCGGGGAGCTGTTTTTT. This encodes CASSELAGANTGELFF. Supplemented by reference TRBV7-3 and TRBJ2-2, the full variable domain reads GAGVSQTPSNKVTEKGKYVELRCDPISGHTALYWYRQSLGQGPEFLIYFQGTGAADDSGLPNDRFFAVRPEGSVSTLKIQRTERGDSAVYLCASSELAGANTGELFFGEGSRLTVL.

The chain uses TRBV11-3 and TRBJ1-1, with TRBD1 identical over 7 bases. The trim removed 5 bases at V and 5 bases at J, leaving 14 bases unmatched. Per the germline V gene, CDR1 is SGHNT and CDR2 is YENEEA. The CDR3 is 16 residues long. The CDR3 sequence: CASSNHGQVLGTEAFF. CDR3 nucleotides: TGTGCCAGCAGCAATCATGGACAGGTATTAGGGACTGAAGCTTTCTTT. The full variable domain, in which reference TRBV11-3 and TRBJ1-1 provide the parts outside the CDR3, is EAGVVQSPRYKIIEKKQPVAFWCNPISGHNTLYWYLQNLGQGPELLIRYENEEAVDDSQLPKDRFSAERLKGVDSTLKIQPAELGDSAVYLCASSNHGQVLGTEAFFGQGTRLTVV.

This clone was recorded a few times. Here the CDR3 DNA reads TGTGCCAGCAGCGCCGGGACACGTAGACAAGAGACCCAGTACTTC. Translation: CASSAGTRRQETQYF. The chain recombines TRBV5-4 with TRBJ2-5, with D perhaps TRBD1 (6 bases). The CDR3 is 15 residues long. Germline assignment: CDR1 SGHNT and CDR2 YYREEE (reference sequence). The V and J ends lost 4 bases and 2 bases respectively, with 15 bases between them.

In nucleotides, the CDR3 is TGTGCTAGTGGTCGCTGGGGGGGAGCGAACACCGGGGAGCTGTTTTTT. This gives the protein CASGRWGGANTGELFF. The V gene is TRBV12-5, the J gene TRBJ2-2, with 7 bases fitting TRBD2. CDR1 is LGHNT, CDR2 FRNRAP, per germline. This CDR3 has 16 amino acids. V dropped 5 bases and J dropped 0; count of bases not matched to a gene: 6.

The rearrangement links TRBV18 to TRBJ1-1; D gene unclear. Germline CDR1 reads KGHSH; CDR2 reads LQKENI. V lost 3 bases and J lost 11, with 16 bases in between. The CDR3 runs to 13 residues. CDR3 sequence (DNA): TGTGCCAGCTCACCCGACGGGAGAGGTTGGGCTTTCTTT. Encoded protein: CASSPDGRGWAFF.

The chain combines TRBV5-1 with TRBJ2-3, with 7 bases fitting TRBD1. CDR1 and CDR2 (germline): SGHRS, YFSETQ. V lost 0 bases, J lost 2 bases, and 3 bases stayed unmatched. The CDR3 has 15 residues. The chain's CDR3 is CASSLVQGNTDTQYF. For the CDR3, the DNA is TGCGCCAGCAGCTTGGTACAGGGGAACACAGATACGCAGTATTTT.

This sequence joins TRBV18 and TRBJ1-2, with D perhaps matching TRBD1 (5 bases). V lost 6 bases and J 3 bases, leaving 14 bases between the germline ends. The CDR3 extends over 14 amino acids. In germline, CDR1 is KGHSH, CDR2 LQKENI. The CDR3 nucleotides are TGTGCCAGCTCCTCCTCGAGACAGCACTATGGCTACACCTTC. Translation: CASSSSRQHYGYTF.

This clone was detected a few times. This chain uses TRBV5-4 with TRBJ1-1; 11 bases agree with TRBD1. Germline V gene data show CDR1 as SGHNT and CDR2 as YYREEE (reference sequence). The CDR3 totals 15 residues. Losses at the gene ends were 4 bases for V and 5 bases for J; bases not matched to a gene: 7. In DNA, the CDR3 is TGTGCCAGCAGCCCCAAGGGACAGGGGGAGACTGAAGCTTTCTTT. Its translation: CASSPKGQGETEAFF.

This clone was observed a few times. This chain connects TRBV5-1 to TRBJ2-5, with D hard to call. Germline V CDR1 and CDR2: SGHRS, YFSETQ. V lost 1 base, J lost 5 bases, and 9 bases lay in between. CDR3 length: 13 amino acids. CDR3 loop: CASSLQVGETQYF. Written as DNA, the CDR3 is TGCGCCAGCAGCTTGCAGGTGGGCGAGACCCAGTACTTC.